This T cell receptor beta chain was found in a study of T cell responses to AZD1222 COVID-19 vaccine. The study, taken as a whole, reports: Unmutated regions of variants are reportedly targeted by nearly half of spike-specific TCRs.

This CDR3 comprises 17 residues. In germline, CDR1 is LGHNA, CDR2 YNFKEQ. Trimming pared 0 bases from V and 0 bases from J, leaving 9 bases between. Combined were second doses at about 4 or about 12 weeks. The data were produced by immunoSEQ multiplex PCR, yet TCRdb's version contains in-frame clones alone and is incomplete. In the table there are about 110,000 clones, 80% to 90% of which are singletons. Concerning this clone itself: Its specificity is not known.

The source is an adult who received the AZD1222 COVID-19 vaccine. This material consisted of peripheral blood, taken 28 days after the second AZD1222 dose. The chain combines TRBV4-2 with TRBJ2-6; no definite D call. The CDR3 loop reads CASSQDFQVSGANVLTF. CDR3 DNA: TGTGCCAGCAGCCAAGATTTTCAAGTCTCTGGGGCCAACGTCCTGACTTTC.